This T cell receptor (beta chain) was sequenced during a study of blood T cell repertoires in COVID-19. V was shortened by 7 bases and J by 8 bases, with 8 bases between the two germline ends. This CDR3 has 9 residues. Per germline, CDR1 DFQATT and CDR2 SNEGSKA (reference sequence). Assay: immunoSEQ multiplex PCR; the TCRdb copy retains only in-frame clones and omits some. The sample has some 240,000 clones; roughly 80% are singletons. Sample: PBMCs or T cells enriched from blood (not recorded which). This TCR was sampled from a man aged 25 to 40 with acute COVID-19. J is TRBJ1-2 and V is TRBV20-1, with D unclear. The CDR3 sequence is CSVGRGYTF. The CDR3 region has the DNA TGCAGTGTAGGGAGGGGCTACACCTTC.